Following are 29 T cell receptor beta chains from one sample sequenced in a study of draining lymph node invasion in breast cancer. The CD4+ CD45RA- CD25- gate defined the sorted memory conventional CD4 T cells. TCRdb reprocessed the bulk RNA-seq reads via MiXCR and lists one record per CDR3 protein. The repertoire holds some 3,400 distinct CDR3 sequences, with about 73% as singletons. The sample was sorted memory CD4+ effector T cells from a lymph node. These receptors originate from a female donor with luminal breast cancer.

V and J are TRBV4-3 and TRBJ1-1, with TRBD1 matching 9 bases. This CDR3 contains 19 residues. J was trimmed by 5 bases and V by 4 bases; bases with no gene match: 20. The germline CDR1 and CDR2 sequences are LGHNA and YSLEER. Here the CDR3 reads CASSLLGAAWDRVHTEAFF. In DNA form, the CDR3 reads TGCGCCAGCAGCCTCCTTGGGGCGGCTTGGGACAGGGTACATACTGAAGCTTTCTTT.

The chain couples TRBV5-1 to TRBJ1-2; 9 bases fit TRBD1. With V trimmed by 2 bases and J by 10 bases, 6 bases remained unmatched. Germline-derived CDR1 and CDR2 are SGHRS and YFSETQ. The CDR3 has 13 amino acids. The CDR3 nucleotides read TGCGCCAGCAGCTTAAGACAGGGGGAAGACTACACCTTC. Its translation: CASSLRQGEDYTF.

The chain links TRBV10-2 to TRBJ2-7; TRBD2 aligns across 10 bases. CDR1 is WSHSY, CDR2 SAAADI, per germline. CDR3 length: 14 amino acids. Trimming at V came to 6 bases and at J to 7 bases, leaving 9 bases not matched to a gene. The CDR3 sequence: CASRPVAGGREQYF. As DNA, the CDR3 is TGCGCCAGCAGGCCTGTAGCGGGAGGCAGGGAGCAGTACTTC.

The V call is TRBV5-6, the J call TRBJ1-1; 7 nucleotides agree with TRBD1. This CDR3 spans 13 amino acids. CDR1 and CDR2 (germline): SGHDT, YYEEEE. J gave up 1 base and V 6 bases, and 3 bases lay outside the gene matches. The CDR3 sequence: CASKTGRNTEAFF. DNA for the CDR3: TGTGCCAGCAAGACAGGGAGGAACACTGAAGCTTTCTTT.

This clonotype occurred once. This chain connects TRBV12-3 or TRBV12-4 to TRBJ2-5, with 10 bases matching TRBD1. The junction had 11 bases not matched to a gene; V was cut back by 7 bases and J by 3 bases. CDR3 length equals 16 residues. CDR3 in amino acids: CASTLGTGVPEETQYF. In DNA form, the CDR3 reads TGTGCCAGCACCCTTGGGACAGGGGTTCCTGAAGAGACCCAGTACTTC.

V is TRBV11-2 and J is TRBJ2-7; 9 bases map to TRBD1. Germline CDR1 is SGHAT and CDR2 is FQNNGV. The trim removed 1 base at V and 5 bases at J, leaving 12 bases unmatched. The CDR3 is made up of 17 amino acids. The CDR3 DNA follows: TGTGCCAGCAGCTTAGTATATAGTCGGGACAGGGCCGACGAGCAGTACTTC. This sequence encodes CASSLVYSRDRADEQYF.

This clonotype was seen a single time. The chain uses TRBV11-2 and TRBJ2-3; 8 nucleotides line up with TRBD2. V shed 3 bases, J shed 6 bases, and the junction held 8 bases outside the gene matches. CDR1 is SGHAT, CDR2 FQNNGV, per germline. This CDR3 has 15 residues. The CDR3 DNA reads TGTGCCAGCAGCTTTCAGCTAGCGGGCGAGGATACGCAGTATTTT. It codes for CASSFQLAGEDTQYF.

The chain links TRBV11-1 to TRBJ2-3; D gene ambiguous. Germline CDR1 is SGHAT and CDR2 is FQDESV (reference sequence). V gave up 2 bases and J gave up 5 bases, with 8 bases separating them. The CDR3 sequence is 13 residues long. Here the CDR3 reads CASSLNRVDTQYF. In nucleotides, the CDR3 is TGTGCCAGCAGCTTAAACCGGGTAGATACGCAGTATTTT.

This clonotype appeared a single time. This rearrangement joins TRBV5-1 to TRBJ1-2; D perhaps matches TRBD1 (5 bases). V lost 0 bases and J lost 6, with 9 bases in between. The CDR3 has 13 amino acids. Germline V CDR1 and CDR2: SGHRS, YFSETQ. The CDR3 nucleotides are TGCGCCAGCAGCTTGGGCGGGGACCATGGCTACACCTTC. This sequence encodes CASSLGGDHGYTF. Together with reference TRBV5-1 and TRBJ1-2, the CDR3 gives the full variable domain: KAGVTQTPRYLIKTRGQQVTLSCSPISGHRSVSWYQQTPGQGLQFLFEYFSETQRNKGNFPGRFSGRQFSNSRSEMNVSTLELGDSALYLCASSLGGDHGYTFGSGTRLTVV.

V is TRBV7-2 and J is TRBJ2-7; weak D call: TRBD1 (6 bases). Germline V gives CDR1 SGHTA, CDR2 FQGNSA. The germline V and J ends were trimmed by 5 bases and 1 base, with 15 bases remaining between them. There are 15 residues in the CDR3. The DNA for the CDR3 is TGTGCCAGCAGCCCTAAGGGGGAGCCATCCTACGAGCAGTACTTC. Its translation is CASSPKGEPSYEQYF.

J is TRBJ1-3 and V is TRBV4-3; D perhaps matches TRBD1 (5 bases). The CDR3 contains 16 residues. Trimming removed 1 base at V and 4 bases at J, with 14 bases between. The germline gives CDR1 LGHNA, CDR2 YSLEER. The CDR3: CASSQVTGAPGNTIYF. CDR3 DNA sequence: TGCGCCAGCAGCCAAGTTACAGGCGCCCCAGGAAACACCATATATTTT.

This sequence joins TRBV19 and TRBJ2-3, with a tentative D call TRBD1 (6 bases). CDR3 length: 14 amino acids. Trimming stripped 2 bases from V and 5 bases from J, with 11 bases between. The germline CDR1 and CDR2 sequences are LNHDA and SQIVND (reference sequence). CDR3 region: CASSIQGPEDTQYF. The CDR3 DNA sequence: TGTGCCAGTAGTATACAGGGGCCAGAAGATACGCAGTATTTT.

As DNA, the CDR3 is TGTGCCAGTAGTCCGGGGGCTGGCGGGACAGGGGGAAGTCGTTACTATGGCTACACCTTC. Amino acid sequence: CASSPGAGGTGGSRYYGYTF. The J gene is TRBJ1-2, the V gene TRBV19, with TRBD1 identical over 11 bases. V lost 5 bases to trimming and J lost 3 bases; unmatched junction nucleotides: 20. CDR3 length: 20 amino acids. The V gene's germline CDR1 is LNHDA and CDR2 SQIVND (reference sequence).

V usage is TRBV7-2 and J usage is TRBJ2-4; possibly TRBD2 for D (6 bases). V lost 5 bases, J lost 7 bases, and 15 bases lay in between. Germline values: CDR1 SGHTA, CDR2 FQGNSA. The CDR3 loop spans 14 amino acids. CDR3: CASSPDYSQNIQYF. The DNA for the CDR3 is TGTGCCAGCAGCCCGGACTATTCCCAGAACATTCAGTACTTC.

The rearrangement joins TRBV3-1 to TRBJ1-3; no firm D call. Germline V gives CDR1 LGHDT, CDR2 YNNKEL (reference sequence). V was cut by 1 base and J by 5 bases, with 9 bases left in between. This CDR3 region has 14 residues. CDR3 bases: TGTGCCAGCAGCCAAGGAAGGCCCCGAAACACCATATATTTT. Its protein product is CASSQGRPRNTIYF.

The gene calls are TRBV12-3 or TRBV12-4 and TRBJ2-6; 8 bases line up with TRBD2. J gave up 4 bases and V 8 bases, and 10 bases lay outside the gene matches. The CDR3 length is 16 residues. CDR3 sequence: CASPGGALSGANVLTF. The CDR3 nucleotides read TGTGCCAGCCCCGGGGGGGCGCTCTCCGGGGCCAACGTCCTGACTTTC.

The chain employs TRBV5-1 and TRBJ2-7; tentative D call: TRBD1 (6 bases). The germline V gene encodes CDR1 SGHRS and CDR2 YFSETQ. The CDR3 is 14 residues long. Trimming removed 0 bases at V and 9 bases at J, with 16 bases between. The CDR3 sequence is CASSLDDGRGWQYF. CDR3 bases: TGCGCCAGCAGCTTGGACGATGGCAGGGGATGGCAGTACTTC. The complete variable domain, with remaining parts taken from reference TRBV5-1 and TRBJ2-7, reads KAGVTQTPRYLIKTRGQQVTLSCSPISGHRSVSWYQQTPGQGLQFLFEYFSETQRNKGNFPGRFSGRQFSNSRSEMNVSTLELGDSALYLCASSLDDGRGWQYFGPGTRLTVT.

The chain recombines TRBV10-3 with TRBJ1-1; 7 positions agree with TRBD1. The ends lost 4 bases at V and 6 bases at J; junction bases unmatched: 8. Germline CDR1 is ENHRY and CDR2 is SYGVKD. CDR3 length equals 14 residues. CDR3 protein: CAISVTGEESEAFF. Here the CDR3 DNA reads TGTGCCATCAGTGTAACAGGGGAAGAATCTGAAGCTTTCTTT.

The chain joins TRBV20-1 to TRBJ2-7; maybe TRBD2 (6 bases). The germline V and J ends were trimmed by 5 bases and 4 bases, with 24 bases remaining between them. Germline V gives CDR1 DFQATT, CDR2 SNEGSKA (reference sequence). This CDR3 comprises 16 residues. The CDR3 is CSALPGLGEFRYEQYF. The CDR3 DNA reads TGCAGTGCTCTGCCGGGACTGGGCGAGTTTAGGTACGAGCAGTACTTC.

The V call is TRBV7-2, the J call TRBJ2-5; TRBD2 agrees at 8 bases. The CDR3 covers 16 residues. After removal of 3 bases from V and 4 bases from J, the junction contained 10 bases not matched to a gene. Looked up from germline, CDR1 is SGHTA and CDR2 is FQGNSA. CDR3 residues: CASSFGVTSVGETQYF. The CDR3 DNA reads TGTGCCAGCAGCTTCGGAGTGACTAGCGTCGGAGAGACCCAGTACTTC.

The chain combines TRBV18 with TRBJ2-3, with D tentatively TRBD1 (5 bases). V shed 5 bases and J shed 2 bases, with 14 bases lying between them. The germline gives CDR1 KGHSH, CDR2 LQKENI. The CDR3 runs to 15 residues. The CDR3 reads CASSKISGYTDTQYF. The CDR3 nucleotides are TGTGCCAGCTCAAAAATTTCAGGGTACACAGATACGCAGTATTTT. The variable domain in full, with the rest retrieved from reference TRBV18 and TRBJ2-3, is NAGVMQNPRHLVRRRGQEARLRCSPMKGHSHVYWYRQLPEEGLKFMVYLQKENIIDESGMPKERFSAEFPKEGPSILRIQQVVRGDSAAYFCASSKISGYTDTQYFGPGTRLTVL.

This clonotype was seen only a few times. CDR3 amino acids: CASSSRTSGRGQYF. The CDR3 region has the DNA TGTGCCAGCAGCTCTAGGACTAGCGGGAGGGGTCAGTACTTC. The rearrangement links TRBV7-2 to TRBJ2-7; 15 bases fit TRBD2. Germline CDR1 reads SGHTA; CDR2 reads FQGNSA. This CDR3 spans 14 amino acids. The trim removed 4 bases at V and 10 bases at J, leaving 5 bases unmatched.

The chain links TRBV23-1 to TRBJ2-2; TRBD2 might be the D (5 bases). TRBV23-1 is reported as an ORF; its role is uncertain. Deletions cut 6 bases from V and 3 bases from J, with 14 bases between. This CDR3 is 15 amino acids long. CDR3 in amino acids: CASRDGIGYTGELFF. The CDR3 DNA reads TGCGCCAGCAGAGACGGGATAGGCTACACCGGGGAGCTGTTTTTT.

This chain links TRBV5-1 with TRBJ2-3; D not resolved. CDR1 SGHRS and CDR2 YFSETQ come from the germline V gene. The CDR3 contains 13 residues. Trimming took off 4 bases at V and 1 base at J, with 7 bases between the two ends. The CDR3 loop is CASSSTGTDTQYF. CDR3 nucleotides: TGCGCCAGCAGCAGCACGGGCACAGATACGCAGTATTTT.

This clonotype was detected only once. A read error may account for a junction end that differs from germline. The chain combines TRBV5-1 with TRBJ1-1; D is possibly TRBD1 (5 bases). There are 13 residues in the CDR3. Germline values: CDR1 SGHRS, CDR2 YFSETQ. This CDR3 is CASSREGNPEAFF. The DNA of the CDR3 is TGCGCCAGCAGTCGAGAGGGGAACCCTGAAGCTTTCTTT.

The chain links TRBV5-6 to TRBJ2-1; D ambiguous. CDR3 length: 11 amino acids. CDR1 is SGHDT and CDR2 is YYEEEE in the germline V gene. V lost 4 bases and J 5 bases, leaving 4 bases between the germline ends. The CDR3, as DNA: TGTGCCAGCAGCCGGGACAATGAGCAGTTCTTC. It specifies CASSRDNEQFF.

V usage is TRBV18 and J usage is TRBJ2-3, with D hard to call. V was trimmed by 2 bases and J by 5 bases, leaving 11 bases between them. This CDR3 is built from 14 residues. Germline values: CDR1 KGHSH, CDR2 LQKENI. This CDR3 reads CASSPGWGQDTQYF. The CDR3 nucleotides are TGTGCCAGCTCACCAGGCTGGGGTCAAGATACGCAGTATTTT. Full variable domain (remainder filled in from reference TRBV18 and TRBJ2-3): NAGVMQNPRHLVRRRGQEARLRCSPMKGHSHVYWYRQLPEEGLKFMVYLQKENIIDESGMPKERFSAEFPKEGPSILRIQQVVRGDSAAYFCASSPGWGQDTQYFGPGTRLTVL.

The V gene is TRBV9, the J gene TRBJ2-6; D ambiguous. Germline V gene lookup returns CDR1 SGDLS and CDR2 YYNGEE. The V gene lost 6 bases and the J gene lost 0 bases, with 13 bases spanning the gap. The CDR3 covers 16 residues. The CDR3 DNA reads as TGTGCCAGCACCCCTTCCGGCTTCTCTGGGGCCAACGTCCTGACTTTC. This encodes CASTPSGFSGANVLTF.

The chain combines TRBV4-2 with TRBJ1-1; the D is unclear. Trimming stripped 0 bases from V and 0 bases from J, with 14 bases between. The CDR3 loop spans 17 amino acids. From germline, CDR1 is LGHNA and CDR2 YNFKEQ. CDR3 protein: CASSQDRRRRVNTEAFF. The CDR3 DNA sequence: TGTGCCAGCAGCCAAGATCGGAGAAGAAGGGTGAACACTGAAGCTTTCTTT.